The following is a T cell receptor (beta chain) sequence with its context. This clone's antigen is unknown. Base qualities are not provided; no much larger clone lies one nucleotide away. The CDR3 has 14 amino acids, counting the end cysteine and phenylalanine. The retained sequence is limited to the CDR3, 42 bases, with the frame set at the first base. Trimming leaves V shorter by 1 base and J shorter by 6 bases, with the junction holding 5 bases beyond the gene matches. Via the germline V gene, CDR1 is MGHRA and CDR2 YSYEKL. The donors belonged to the validation cohort of about 130 subjects, which was separate from the roughly 670-subject first cohort. To prepare the library, the immunoSEQ multiplex PCR assay was applied. The paper's processing steps were these. A statistical classification framework was built to diagnose cytomegalovirus status from the catalog of TCR beta chain sequences. TCRdb carries this immuneACCESS record with in-frame sequences only. Its versions omit some clonotypes, under half of them owing to an unresolved V gene in the studies checked, with the rest unexplained. V, J and clone size are those of that table, while D and trimming were read from the DNA. This sample has a few hundred thousand clones in its table, and approximately 80% of those were observed once. The ten largest clones capture around 15% of the sample.

This sample is part of a study of cytomegalovirus exposure and HLA in healthy donors (dated by TCRdb to about 2017). At the level of the whole study: According to a later analysis, one platform produced both the approximately 110 validation repertoires and the 550 to 800 repertoires of the first cohort. The aim of the study was to test whether cataloging public T cell receptors could identify signatures of past pathogen exposure. In addition to the first cohort of hundreds of subjects, a separate validation cohort of approximately 110 different subjects was used. High-throughput TCR immunosequencing, statistical association of individual TCRs with disease status, and machine learning were combined to predict cytomegalovirus infection status.

The research as a whole found: All 120 or so repertoires were used to score co-occurrence in the validation cohort in a later analysis, because that analysis had no HLA typing for the cohort. The study listed approximately 150 TCR beta chains as associated with cytomegalovirus. Most TCR sequences were seen in very few donors, while some public TCRs were found in many individuals. In both the original and validation cohorts, the classifier was reported to diagnose cytomegalovirus status with high specificity and sensitivity. Of the cluster scores, about 94% were above 0 in a later analysis, which found that TCRs clustered in the first cohort also tended to co-occur in the 120 validation repertoires. The authors suggested that the approach could potentially be generalized to other disease states and immunological phenotypes. In vitro tests confirmed that a few of the cytomegalovirus-associated TCR beta chains recognize cytomegalovirus antigens.

The specimen sequenced was PBMCs. Recombination joined TRBV4-1 with TRBJ1-2; a stretch of 7 junction bases matches TRBD1. The TCR was taken from a woman in her twenties or thirties in good health and CMV-seropositive. The nucleotides read TGCGCCAGCAGCCAAGTGAGTCAGGGGGATGGCTACACCTTC. The translation is CASSQVSQGDGYTF.